Listed here are 10 T cell receptor beta chains from one sample, sequenced in a study of persistence of HIV-infected CD4 T cells. This was the immunoSEQ version 4 assay in survey mode. Assay: immunoSEQ multiplex PCR; the TCRdb copy retains only in-frame clones and omits some. The table has under 40,000 clones, about 81% seen once. Their specific antigens are unknown. The stimulus was lysate of CMV-infected fibroblasts, around 10 ug/mL. Sorted nonresponding memory CD4+ T cells were CD40L-negative, CD69-negative, CD45RO-high. Sequencing used CD4+ T cells sorted from PBMCs after roughly 19-hour stimulation, obtained from a patient who received antiretroviral therapy. The origin of the receptors is an adult woman with HIV who was CMV-seropositive.

The chain couples TRBV10-3 to TRBJ1-5, with 8 bases aligning to TRBD1. The CDR3 consists of 13 residues. CDR1 ENHRY and CDR2 SYGVKD come from the germline V gene. With 9 bases clipped from V and 3 bases from J, the junction kept 4 bases outside the gene matches. The CDR3 spells CAIGTGDNQPQHF. Written as DNA, the CDR3 is TGTGCCATAGGGACAGGCGACAATCAGCCCCAGCATTTT.

This clone came up a few times. The sample carries other DNA sequences with the same CDR3. The CDR3 region is CASRRGAGANVLTF. DNA of the CDR3: TGTGCCAGCAGGAGGGGCGCTGGGGCCAACGTCCTGACTTTC. This chain connects TRBV5-6 to TRBJ2-6, with D perhaps being TRBD1 or TRBD2 (5 bases each). CDR1 is SGHDT and CDR2 is YYEEEE in the germline V gene. With 5 bases removed from V and 2 bases from J, the gap between germline ends came to 8 bases. The length of the CDR3 is 14 residues.

This clone occurred once. The rearrangement joins TRBV5-1 to TRBJ1-4; TRBD1 matches at 9 bases. The CDR3 sequence is 14 residues long. Per germline, CDR1 SGHRS and CDR2 YFSETQ. The J segment lost 8 bases and the V segment lost 4 bases, leaving 6 bases of the junction unmatched. CDR3 sequence (DNA): TGCGCCAGCAGCCCTCCGGACAGGGGAGAAAAACTGTTTTTT. This codes for CASSPPDRGEKLFF. Together with reference TRBV5-1 and TRBJ1-4, the CDR3 gives the full variable domain: KAGVTQTPRYLIKTRGQQVTLSCSPISGHRSVSWYQQTPGQGLQFLFEYFSETQRNKGNFPGRFSGRQFSNSRSEMNVSTLELGDSALYLCASSPPDRGEKLFFGSGTQLSVL.

The CDR3 nucleotides read TGTGCCAGCAGTTACTACGGGGGGGATACGCAGTATTTT. It translates to CASSYYGGDTQYF. The chain is built from TRBV6-6 and TRBJ2-3; 7 positions agree with TRBD2. This CDR3 is built from 13 residues. Per the germline V gene, CDR1 is MNHNY and CDR2 is SVGAGI (reference sequence). Unmatched junction bases numbered 1, after V lost 1 base and J lost 6 bases.

This clone was detected once. J is TRBJ2-5 and V is TRBV20-1; 8 bases agree with TRBD2. The trim removed 3 bases at V and 4 bases at J, leaving 7 bases unmatched. CDR3 length equals 14 residues. CDR1 DFQATT and CDR2 SNEGSKA come from the germline V gene (reference sequence). The CDR3 DNA reads TGCAGTGCTAGTCGAGGCGGGAGGTTAGAGACCCAGTACTTC. Translating it yields CSASRGGRLETQYF.

The chain combines TRBV6-5 with TRBJ1-2; 7 nucleotides line up with TRBD1. The CDR3 spans 14 residues. CDR1 and CDR2 (germline): MNHEY, SVGAGI. V lost 5 bases to trimming and J lost 3 bases; unmatched junction nucleotides: 6. CDR3 nucleotides: TGTGCCAGCAGTCAGACAGGGTTGGACTATGGCTACACCTTC. Translation: CASSQTGLDYGYTF.

The chain links TRBV24-1 to TRBJ1-5; 7 bases line up with TRBD1. CDR1 is KGHDR and CDR2 is SFDVKD in the germline V gene. The CDR3 runs 17 residues. The junction had 13 bases not matched to a gene; V was cut back by 3 bases and J by 6 bases. For the CDR3, the DNA is TGTGCCACCAGTGATGACTCGACAGGGAAGAGGATTCAGCCCCAGCATTTT. Amino acid sequence: CATSDDSTGKRIQPQHF.

The genes are TRBV9 and TRBJ2-1, with 9 bases identical to TRBD1. CDR3 length: 15 residues. Germline V gene sequence: CDR1 SGDLS, CDR2 YYNGEE. Trimming removed 2 bases from V and 3 bases from J; junction bases left unmatched: 3. The CDR3 protein is CASSVTGQGYNEQFF. Written as DNA, the CDR3 is TGTGCCAGCAGCGTGACGGGACAGGGCTACAATGAGCAGTTCTTC.

This clone was seen only once. J is TRBJ1-1 and V is TRBV18; the D is unclear. Per germline, CDR1 KGHSH and CDR2 LQKENI. The germline V and J ends were trimmed by 3 bases and 5 bases, with 7 bases remaining between them. CDR3 size: 12 residues. In nucleotides, the CDR3 is TGTGCCAGCTCACCGCAGAGGACTGAAGCTTTCTTT. Translated: CASSPQRTEAFF.

This chain uses TRBV5-1 with TRBJ2-2, with TRBD2 identical over 7 bases. V was clipped by 1 base and J by 0 bases; unmatched bases: 9. Looked up from germline, CDR1 is SGHRS and CDR2 is YFSETQ. The CDR3 extends over 18 amino acids. As DNA, the CDR3 is TGCGCCAGCAGCTTGAGGATAGCGGGTCTCGCGAACACCGGGGAGCTGTTTTTT. Its protein is CASSLRIAGLANTGELFF.